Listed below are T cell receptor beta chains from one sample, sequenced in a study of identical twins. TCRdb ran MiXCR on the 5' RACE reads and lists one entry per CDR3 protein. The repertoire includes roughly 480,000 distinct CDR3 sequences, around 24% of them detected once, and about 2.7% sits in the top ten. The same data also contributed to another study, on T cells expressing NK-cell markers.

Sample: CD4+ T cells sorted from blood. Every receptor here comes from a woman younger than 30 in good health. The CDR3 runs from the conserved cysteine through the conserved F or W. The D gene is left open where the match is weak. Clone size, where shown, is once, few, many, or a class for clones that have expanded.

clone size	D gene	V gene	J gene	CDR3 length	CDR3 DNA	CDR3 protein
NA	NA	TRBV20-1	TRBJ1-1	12	TGCAGTGCTAGAGATGATAAAACTGAAGCTTTCTTT	CSARDDKTEAFF
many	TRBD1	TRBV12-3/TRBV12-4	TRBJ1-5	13	TGTGCCAGCACCCCACAGGGGAATCAGCCCCAGCATTTT	CASTPQGNQPQHF
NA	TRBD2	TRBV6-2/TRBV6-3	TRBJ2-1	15	TGTGCCAGCAGTAAACAGGCTCAGCGGGATCGTGAGCAGTTCTTC	CASSKQAQRDREQFF
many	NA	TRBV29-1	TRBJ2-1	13	TGCAGCGTTGGGAGGGGGACCTTCAATGAGCAGTTCTTC	CSVGRGTFNEQFF
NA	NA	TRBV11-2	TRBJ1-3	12	TGTGCCAGCAGCTTAGGTTTCCACACCATATATTTT	CASSLGFHTIYF
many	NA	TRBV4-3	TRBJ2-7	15	TGCGCCAGCAGCCAGACAAGCTTATTCTCCTACGAGCAGTACTTC	CASSQTSLFSYEQYF
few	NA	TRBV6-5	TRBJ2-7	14	TGTGCCAGCAGTATTCGACGGGAGTCCTACGAGCAGTACTTC	CASSIRRESYEQYF
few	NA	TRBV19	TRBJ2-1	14	TGTGCCAGTAGTATACTTCGGCTGAACAATGAGCAGTTCTTC	CASSILRLNNEQFF
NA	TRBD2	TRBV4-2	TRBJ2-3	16	TGTGCCAGCAGCTACGGACTAGCGGGGGTCACAGATACGCAGTATTTT	CASSYGLAGVTDTQYF
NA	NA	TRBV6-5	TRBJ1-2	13	TGTGCCAGCAGTTACGCAGCCTCCTATGGCTACACCTTC	CASSYAASYGYTF
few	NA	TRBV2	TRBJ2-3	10	TGTGCCAGCCAGCGTGATACGCAGTATTTT	CASQRDTQYF
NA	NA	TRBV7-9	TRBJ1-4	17	TGTGCCAGCAGCTTAGGGTCTGGTCAGACCCTTAGAGAAAAACTGTTTTTT	CASSLGSGQTLREKLFF
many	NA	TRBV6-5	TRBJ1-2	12	TGTGCCAGCAGTCCGGGACCTAATGGCTACACCTTC	CASSPGPNGYTF
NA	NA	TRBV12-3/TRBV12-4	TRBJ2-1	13	TGTGCCAGCAGCAAAAGCTCCTACAATGAGCAGTTCTTC	CASSKSSYNEQFF
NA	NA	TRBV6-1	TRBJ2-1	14	TGTGCCAGCAGTCCCGGGAAGGTCTACAATGAGCAGTTCTTC	CASSPGKVYNEQFF
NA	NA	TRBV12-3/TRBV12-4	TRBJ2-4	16	TGTGCCAGCAGTTTTTCAATTGGGGTCAGGGGTTACATTCAGTACTTC	CASSFSIGVRGYIQYF
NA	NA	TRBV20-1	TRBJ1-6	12	TGCAGTGCTAAAGGGTTTAATTCACCCCTCCACTTT	CSAKGFNSPLHF
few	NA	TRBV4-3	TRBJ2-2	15	TGCGCCAGCAGCCAAGTGGTGCTAGCCACCGGGGAGCTGTTTTTT	CASSQVVLATGELFF
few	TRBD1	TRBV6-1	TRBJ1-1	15	TGTGCCAGCAGTAGGATGACAGGGGGTCGGACTGAAGCTTTCTTT	CASSRMTGGRTEAFF
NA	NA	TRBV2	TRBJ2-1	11	TGTGCCGCTGGGGCTAGCGATGAGCAGTTCTTC	CAAGASDEQFF
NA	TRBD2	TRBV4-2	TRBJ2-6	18	TGTGCCAGCAGCCTCCGGGGGGGGCGGAGCTCTGGGGCCAACGTCCTGACTTTC	CASSLRGGRSSGANVLTF
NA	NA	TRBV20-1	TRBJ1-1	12	TGCAGTGTGAGGGGAGGGAGAACTGAAGCTTTCTTT	CSVRGGRTEAFF
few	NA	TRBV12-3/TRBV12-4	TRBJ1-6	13	TGTGCCAGCAGTTTAGACCTCTATTCACCCCTCCACTTT	CASSLDLYSPLHF
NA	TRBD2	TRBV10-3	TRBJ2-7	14	TGTGCCATCAAATTAGCGGGAGGGGTATACGAGCAGTACTTC	CAIKLAGGVYEQYF
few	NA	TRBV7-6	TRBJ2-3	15	TGTGCCAGCAGCCAGGGACTTACTAGCACAGATACGCAGTATTTT	CASSQGLTSTDTQYF
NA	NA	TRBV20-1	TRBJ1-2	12	TGCAGTGCTCCGGACACTCGTGAGGGCTACACCTTC	CSAPDTREGYTF
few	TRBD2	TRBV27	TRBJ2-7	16	TGTGCCAGCAGTTTAACTAGCGGGAGGGGGAGCTACGAGCAGTACTTC	CASSLTSGRGSYEQYF
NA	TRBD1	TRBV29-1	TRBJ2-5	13	TGCAGCGTTTGGACAGGCGACACATGGACCCAGTACTTC	CSVWTGDTWTQYF
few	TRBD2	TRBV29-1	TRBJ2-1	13	TGCAGCGTTGAGGCGGGGGGGGACAATGAGCAGTTCTTC	CSVEAGGDNEQFF
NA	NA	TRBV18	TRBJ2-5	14	TGTGCCAGCTCACCAGGGGGAGGACAAGAGACCCAGTACTTC	CASSPGGGQETQYF
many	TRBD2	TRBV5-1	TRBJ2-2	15	TGCGCCAGCAGCTTAGCGGGAGCCGGCACCGGGGAGCTGTTTTTT	CASSLAGAGTGELFF
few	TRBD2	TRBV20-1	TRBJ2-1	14	TGCAGTGCTAGGCTCCTAGCGGGAAAAGTTGAGCAGTTCTTC	CSARLLAGKVEQFF
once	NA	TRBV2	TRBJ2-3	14	TGTGCCGCTGGGCGGGATACTAGCACAGATACGCAGTATTTT	CAAGRDTSTDTQYF